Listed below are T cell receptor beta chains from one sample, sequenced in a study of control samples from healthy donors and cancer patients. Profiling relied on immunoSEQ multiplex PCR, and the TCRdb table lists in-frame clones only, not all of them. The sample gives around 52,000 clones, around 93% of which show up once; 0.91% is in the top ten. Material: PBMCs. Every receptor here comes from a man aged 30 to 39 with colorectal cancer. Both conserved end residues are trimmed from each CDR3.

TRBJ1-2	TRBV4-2	ASSPVDRDYGYT
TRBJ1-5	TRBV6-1	ASSDGQLNQPQH
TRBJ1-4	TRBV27	ASSLWSGRGNEKLF
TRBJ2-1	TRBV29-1	SVEDPDKEF
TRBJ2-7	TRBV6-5	ASSYSTSHYEQY
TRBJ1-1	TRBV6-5	ASRPPRVNTEAF
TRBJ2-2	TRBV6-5	ASGLAGSTGELF
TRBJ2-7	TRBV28	ASRGAEGYEQY
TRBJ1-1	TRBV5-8	ASCPHRGLNTEAF
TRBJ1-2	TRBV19	ASSTSIYGYT
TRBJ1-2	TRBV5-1	ASSYDGLAYGYT
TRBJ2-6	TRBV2	ASGWTASGANVLT
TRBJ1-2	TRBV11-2	ASSPPGTVYGYT
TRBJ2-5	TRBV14	ASSQERGRGPGKETQY
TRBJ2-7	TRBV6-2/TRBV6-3	ASSRPGLAVNEQY
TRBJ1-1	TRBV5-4	ASSRQGFNTEAF
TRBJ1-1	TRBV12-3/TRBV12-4	ASSFLEGEAF
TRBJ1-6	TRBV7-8	ASSQGQGLSNSPLH
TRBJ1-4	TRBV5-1	ASSTGESARLF
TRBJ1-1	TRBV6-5	ASRRGDTEAF
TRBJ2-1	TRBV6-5	ASSYRQDSYNEQF
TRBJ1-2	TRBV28	ASNPPGQLLYGYT
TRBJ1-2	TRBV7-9	ASSLAGGQSYGYT
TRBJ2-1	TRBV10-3	ASIMSGGNEQF
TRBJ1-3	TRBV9	ASSVQGNPRSGNTIY
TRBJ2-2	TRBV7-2	ASSWTPEGGELF
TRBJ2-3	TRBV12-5	ASGKGQGRTDTQY
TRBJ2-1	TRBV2	ASRRLAGRGGEQF
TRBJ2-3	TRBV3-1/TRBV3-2	ASSKFLPICLQDTQY
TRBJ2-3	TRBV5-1	ASSSVGLDIDTQY
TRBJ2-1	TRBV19	ASSRGRDPYNEQF
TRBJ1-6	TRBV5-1	ASSYGQENSPLH